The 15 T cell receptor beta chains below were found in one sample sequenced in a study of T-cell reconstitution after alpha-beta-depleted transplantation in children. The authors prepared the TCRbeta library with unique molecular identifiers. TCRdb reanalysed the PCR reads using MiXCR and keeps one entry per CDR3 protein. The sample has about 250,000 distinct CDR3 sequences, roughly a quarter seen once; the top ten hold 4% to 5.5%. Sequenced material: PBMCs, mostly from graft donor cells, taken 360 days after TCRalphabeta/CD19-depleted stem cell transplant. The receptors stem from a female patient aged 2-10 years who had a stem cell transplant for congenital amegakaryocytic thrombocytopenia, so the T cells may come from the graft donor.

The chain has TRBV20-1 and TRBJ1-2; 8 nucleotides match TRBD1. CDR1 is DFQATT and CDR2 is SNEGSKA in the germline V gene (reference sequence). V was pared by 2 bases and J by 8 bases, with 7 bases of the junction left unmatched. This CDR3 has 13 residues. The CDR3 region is CSARRTGFQGYTF. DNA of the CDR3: TGCAGTGCTAGACGGACAGGGTTTCAGGGCTACACCTTC.

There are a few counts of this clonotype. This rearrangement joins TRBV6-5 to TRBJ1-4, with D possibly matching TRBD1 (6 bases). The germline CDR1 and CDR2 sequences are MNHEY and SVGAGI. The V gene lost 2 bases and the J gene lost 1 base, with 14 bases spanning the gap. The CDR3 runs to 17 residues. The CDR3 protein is CASSYGGHSITNEKLFF. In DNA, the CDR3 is TGTGCCAGCAGTTACGGGGGACACTCTATAACTAATGAAAAACTGTTTTTT.

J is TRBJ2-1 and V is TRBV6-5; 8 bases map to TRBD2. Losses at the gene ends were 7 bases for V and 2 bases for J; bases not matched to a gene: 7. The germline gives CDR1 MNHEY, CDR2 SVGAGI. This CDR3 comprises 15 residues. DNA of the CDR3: TGTGCCAGCATTGTTACTAGCGGTACCTACAATGAGCAGTTCTTC. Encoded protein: CASIVTSGTYNEQFF.

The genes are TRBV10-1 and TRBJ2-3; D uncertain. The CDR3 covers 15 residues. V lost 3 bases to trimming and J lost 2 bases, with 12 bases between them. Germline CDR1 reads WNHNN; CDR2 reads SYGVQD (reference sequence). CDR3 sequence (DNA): TGCGCCAGCAGTGATGGTCCAACAGACACAGATACGCAGTATTTT. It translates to CASSDGPTDTDTQYF.

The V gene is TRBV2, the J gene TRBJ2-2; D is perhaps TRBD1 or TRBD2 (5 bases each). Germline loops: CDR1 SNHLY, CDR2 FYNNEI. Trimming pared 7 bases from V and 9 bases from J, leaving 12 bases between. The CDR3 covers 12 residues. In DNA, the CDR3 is TGTGCCAGCATTAGGGGAGCCTGGGAGCTGTTTTTT. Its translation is CASIRGAWELFF.

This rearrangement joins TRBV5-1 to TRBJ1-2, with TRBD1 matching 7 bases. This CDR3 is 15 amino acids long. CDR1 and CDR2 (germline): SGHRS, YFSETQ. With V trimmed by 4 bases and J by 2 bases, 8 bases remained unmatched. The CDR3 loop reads CASSTGQPINYGYTF. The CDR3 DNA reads TGCGCCAGCAGCACGGGACAGCCGATCAACTATGGCTACACCTTC.

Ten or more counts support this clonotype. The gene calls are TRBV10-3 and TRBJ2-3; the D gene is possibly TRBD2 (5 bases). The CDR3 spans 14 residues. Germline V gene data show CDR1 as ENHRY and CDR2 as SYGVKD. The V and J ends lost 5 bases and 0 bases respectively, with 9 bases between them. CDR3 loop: CAISRADSTDTQYF. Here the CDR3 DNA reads TGTGCCATCAGTAGAGCGGATAGCACAGATACGCAGTATTTT.

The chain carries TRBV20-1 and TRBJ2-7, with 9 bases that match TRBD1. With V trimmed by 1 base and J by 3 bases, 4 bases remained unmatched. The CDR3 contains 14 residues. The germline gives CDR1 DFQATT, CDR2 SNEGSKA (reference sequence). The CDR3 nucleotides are TGCAGTGCTAGAGCCCGGGACAGGGTCTACGAGCAGTACTTC. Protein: CSARARDRVYEQYF.

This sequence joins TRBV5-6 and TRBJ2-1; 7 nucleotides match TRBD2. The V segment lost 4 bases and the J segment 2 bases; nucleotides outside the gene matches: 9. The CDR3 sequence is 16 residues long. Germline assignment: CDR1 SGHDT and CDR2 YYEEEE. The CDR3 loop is CASSLAPGLTYNEQFF. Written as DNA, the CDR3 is TGTGCCAGCAGCCTTGCTCCGGGACTAACCTACAATGAGCAGTTCTTC.

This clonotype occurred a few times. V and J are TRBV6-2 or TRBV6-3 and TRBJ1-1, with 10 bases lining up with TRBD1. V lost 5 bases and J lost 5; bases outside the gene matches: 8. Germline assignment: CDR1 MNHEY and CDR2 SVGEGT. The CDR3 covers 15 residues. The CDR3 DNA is TGTGCCAGCAGTCCTAGACAGGGGGCGTTTACTGAAGCTTTCTTT. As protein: CASSPRQGAFTEAFF.

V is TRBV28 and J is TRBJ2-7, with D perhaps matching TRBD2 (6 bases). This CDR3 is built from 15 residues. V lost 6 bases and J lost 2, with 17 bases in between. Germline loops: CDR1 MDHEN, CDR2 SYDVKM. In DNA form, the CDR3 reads TGTGCCAGCAGCTCCCCGTCGGGGGTCGCCTACGAGCAGTACTTC. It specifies CASSSPSGVAYEQYF.

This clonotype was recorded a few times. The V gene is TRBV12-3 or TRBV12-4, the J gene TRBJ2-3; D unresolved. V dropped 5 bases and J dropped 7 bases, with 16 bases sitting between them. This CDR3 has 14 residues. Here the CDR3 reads CASSPEWSRHTQYF. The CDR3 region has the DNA TGTGCCAGCAGTCCGGAGTGGTCGAGGCATACGCAGTATTTT.

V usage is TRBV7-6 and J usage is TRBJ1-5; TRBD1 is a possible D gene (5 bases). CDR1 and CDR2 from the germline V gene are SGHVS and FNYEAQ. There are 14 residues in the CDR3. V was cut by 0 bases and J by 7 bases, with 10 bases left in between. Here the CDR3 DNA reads TGTGCCAGCAGCTTAGCATGGGGGGAACAGCCCCAGCATTTT. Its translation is CASSLAWGEQPQHF. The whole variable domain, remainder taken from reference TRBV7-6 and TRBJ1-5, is GAGVSQSPRYKVTKRGQDVALRCDPISGHVSLYWYRQALGQGPEFLTYFNYEAQQDKSGLPNDRFSAERPEGSISTLTIQRTEQRDSAMYRCASSLAWGEQPQHFGDGTRLSIL.

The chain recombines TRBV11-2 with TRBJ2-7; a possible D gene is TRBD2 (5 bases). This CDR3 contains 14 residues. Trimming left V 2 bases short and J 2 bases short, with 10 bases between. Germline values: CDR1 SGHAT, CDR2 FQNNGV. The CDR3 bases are TGTGCCAGCAGCTTAAGCGGAATAGCCTACGAGCAGTACTTC. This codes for CASSLSGIAYEQYF. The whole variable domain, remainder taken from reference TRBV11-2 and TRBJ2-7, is EAGVAQSPRYKIIEKRQSVAFWCNPISGHATLYWYQQILGQGPKLLIQFQNNGVVDDSQLPKDRFSAERLKGVDSTLKIQPAKLEDSAVYLCASSLSGIAYEQYFGPGTRLTVT.

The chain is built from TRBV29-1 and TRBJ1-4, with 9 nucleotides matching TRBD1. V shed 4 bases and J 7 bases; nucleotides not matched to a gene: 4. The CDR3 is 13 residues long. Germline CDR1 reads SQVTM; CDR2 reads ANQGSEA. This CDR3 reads CSVAGQGSEKLFF. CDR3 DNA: TGCAGCGTTGCGGGACAGGGATCTGAAAAACTGTTTTTT.